These T cell receptor beta chains were read from a single sample in a study of long-term antiretroviral therapy in people with HIV. Produced via immunoSEQ multiplex PCR; TCRdb's table is partial and in-frame only. The sample consists of about 22,000 clones, just over 85% of them appearing once. The sample in question was unsorted PBMCs, obtained 1.3 years after starting antiretroviral therapy. Receptors originate from a man in his 60s with HIV. Each CDR3 is given with its conserved first and last residue. A D gene is named only where the DNA matches it firmly. The size of a clone is reported for some rows only, either as once, few or many, or as a class for expanded clones.

TRBV25-1	TRBD2	NA	TRBJ2-1	CASSEPRGGGYNEQFF	TGTGCCAGCAGTGAACCTCGGGGGGGCGGCTACAATGAGCAGTTCTTC
TRBV5-1	NA	NA	TRBJ2-4	CASTQGGTNIQYF	TGCGCCAGCACCCAAGGGGGAACCAACATTCAGTACTTC
TRBV27	TRBD1	once	TRBJ1-1	CASSLFLTGANTEAFF	TGTGCCAGCAGTTTATTCCTGACAGGGGCGAACACTGAAGCTTTCTTT
TRBV20-1	NA	once	TRBJ1-2	CSASSGYGYTF	TGCAGTGCTAGTAGCGGCTATGGCTACACCTTC
TRBV2	TRBD2	NA	TRBJ2-1	CASPAPGGSYNEQFF	TGTGCCAGCCCGGCCCCGGGGGGCTCCTACAATGAGCAGTTCTTC
TRBV27	NA	NA	TRBJ2-5	CASRGWGGETQYF	TGTGCCAGCAGAGGCTGGGGAGGAGAGACCCAGTACTTC
TRBV4-1	TRBD2	NA	TRBJ2-4	CASSQDPGGVVDIQYF	TGCGCCAGCAGCCAAGATCCGGGAGGGGTCGTAGACATTCAGTACTTC
TRBV5-4	TRBD2	NA	TRBJ2-7	CASRQNSGSFYEQYF	TGTGCCAGCAGACAAAACAGCGGGAGTTTCTACGAGCAGTACTTC
TRBV6-6	TRBD1	NA	TRBJ2-7	CASSIRQGDYEQYF	TGTGCCAGCAGTATTCGACAGGGGGACTACGAGCAGTACTTC
TRBV30	NA	NA	TRBJ1-2	CAVQTPGSGGYTF	TGCGCCGTACAGACTCCGGGTTCGGGCGGCTACACCTTC
TRBV28	TRBD2	NA	TRBJ2-5	CASSLSPSGGARKTQYF	TGTGCCAGCAGTTTATCCCCCAGCGGGGGGGCTAGAAAGACCCAGTACTTC
TRBV5-1	TRBD1	NA	TRBJ2-1	CASSLSAGGSYNEQFF	TGCGCCAGCAGCTTGTCGGCAGGGGGATCCTACAATGAGCAGTTCTTC
TRBV5-1	NA	NA	TRBJ2-1	CASSLTFVAVAVNEQFF	TGCGCCAGCAGCTTGACATTTGTTGCGGTTGCGGTCAATGAGCAGTTCTTC
TRBV2	NA	once	TRBJ2-7	CASTKDGDYEQYF	TGTGCCAGCACTAAGGATGGGGACTACGAGCAGTACTTC
TRBV13	TRBD1	NA	TRBJ2-2	CASSLGQANTGELFF	TGTGCCAGCAGCTTGGGACAGGCGAACACCGGGGAGCTGTTTTTT
TRBV5-1	NA	NA	TRBJ1-3	CASSPPEGGNTIYF	TGCGCCAGCAGCCCCCCCGAGGGTGGAAACACCATATATTTT
TRBV10-3	TRBD1	NA	TRBJ2-1	CAIGQGAVNEQFF	TGTGCCATCGGACAGGGGGCCGTCAATGAGCAGTTCTTC
TRBV6-6	NA	NA	TRBJ1-1	CASSRNRDGGEAFF	TGTGCCAGCAGTCGGAACAGGGATGGGGGGGAAGCTTTCTTT
TRBV7-2	TRBD1	NA	TRBJ2-5	CASFSTGRGRGRVGTQYF	TGTGCCAGCTTTTCAACCGGCAGGGGGCGAGGCCGCGTGGGGACCCAGTACTTC
TRBV2	TRBD2	NA	TRBJ2-1	CASCPTSGLHNEQFF	TGTGCCAGCTGCCCTACTAGCGGTCTTCACAATGAGCAGTTCTTC
TRBV4-2	TRBD2	NA	TRBJ2-3	CASSQVGTSAGEGGTDTQYF	TGTGCCAGCAGCCAAGTAGGGACTAGCGCCGGTGAGGGAGGCACAGATACGCAGTATTTT
TRBV5-4	NA	NA	TRBJ1-4	CASSPRDSEKLFF	TGTGCCAGCAGCCCTCGCGATTCGGAAAAACTGTTTTTT
TRBV10-2	NA	once	TRBJ2-2	CASSESNVAGELFF	TGCGCCAGCAGTGAGTCGAATGTGGCCGGGGAGCTGTTTTTT
TRBV18	NA	NA	TRBJ2-7	CASSPPQGSSYEQYF	TGTGCCAGCTCACCACCCCAGGGGAGCTCCTACGAGCAGTACTTC
TRBV7-2	TRBD1	NA	TRBJ1-3	CASSLTAGGSGNTIYF	TGTGCCAGCAGCTTAACAGCAGGGGGCTCTGGAAACACCATATATTTT
TRBV7-2	NA	NA	TRBJ2-5	CASSYIAGRETQYF	TGTGCCAGCAGCTACATTGCGGGGCGGGAGACCCAGTACTTC
TRBV5-4	NA	NA	TRBJ1-6	CASTQGLDNSPLHF	TGTGCCAGCACACAGGGTTTGGATAATTCACCCCTCCACTTT
TRBV18	TRBD1	NA	TRBJ2-5	CASSPNEQGAQGTQYF	TGTGCCAGCTCACCTAATGAACAGGGGGCGCAAGGGACCCAGTACTTC
TRBV4-1	NA	once	TRBJ1-1	CASSQDARPGLEAFF	TGCGCCAGCAGCCAAGATGCGCGTCCTGGATTAGAAGCTTTCTTT
TRBV18	NA	NA	TRBJ2-7	CASSPRGVYEQYF	TGTGCCAGCTCACCCCGCGGAGTCTACGAGCAGTACTTC
TRBV7-3	NA	NA	TRBJ2-2	CASSPDTNTGELFF	TGTGCCAGCAGCCCCGATACTAACACCGGGGAGCTGTTTTTT
TRBV5-4	NA	once	TRBJ2-7	CASSLAGISYEQYF	TGTGCCAGCAGCTTGGCAGGGATTTCCTACGAGCAGTACTTC
TRBV7-9	NA	NA	TRBJ1-2	CASSLGRAEGYTF	TGTGCCAGCAGCTTAGGCAGGGCGGAAGGCTACACCTTC
TRBV25-1	TRBD1	NA	TRBJ2-1	CASSERFGTGIDEQFF	TGTGCCAGCAGTGAACGGTTCGGGACAGGGATCGATGAGCAGTTCTTC
TRBV5-1	NA	NA	TRBJ1-1	CASSLVRGMNTEAFF	TGCGCCAGCAGCTTGGTTCGAGGGATGAACACTGAAGCTTTCTTT
TRBV9	NA	NA	TRBJ2-1	CASSVKGYPLVGGEQFF	TGTGCCAGCAGCGTTAAGGGCTACCCACTCGTTGGGGGTGAGCAGTTCTTC
TRBV2	NA	NA	TRBJ2-1	CASRRGAGEQFF	TGTGCCAGCCGAAGAGGGGCGGGGGAGCAGTTCTTC
TRBV7-9	NA	NA	TRBJ1-1	CASSQRPGFEAFF	TGTGCCAGCAGCCAACGCCCGGGATTTGAAGCTTTCTTT
TRBV18	NA	NA	TRBJ1-3	CASSPMSGAEGNTIYF	TGTGCCAGCTCACCGATGTCAGGGGCGGAAGGAAACACCATATATTTT
TRBV29-1	TRBD1	NA	TRBJ1-4	CSVVVVRGPTNEKLFF	TGCAGCGTTGTGGTAGTCAGGGGGCCAACTAATGAAAAACTGTTTTTT
TRBV7-2	NA	NA	TRBJ2-4	CASSRTPGVNIQYF	TGTGCCAGCAGCCGCACGCCGGGGGTGAACATTCAGTACTTC
TRBV5-1	TRBD1	once	TRBJ2-1	CASSFRTGSSYNEQFF	TGCGCCAGCAGCTTCCGGACAGGTAGCTCCTACAATGAGCAGTTCTTC
TRBV30	NA	NA	TRBJ2-1	CAWGTGTIPNEQFF	TGTGCCTGGGGAACCGGGACAATACCAAATGAGCAGTTCTTC
TRBV5-6	NA	NA	TRBJ2-3	CASSLGLRTDTQYF	TGTGCCAGCAGCTTGGGACTTCGCACAGATACGCAGTATTTT
TRBV5-6	NA	NA	TRBJ2-2	CASRNQERRYTGELFF	TGTGCCAGCAGAAATCAGGAGAGACGTTACACCGGGGAGCTGTTTTTT
TRBV7-9	TRBD1	NA	TRBJ2-6	CASSLSGDRGLSGANVLTF	TGTGCCAGCAGCTTAAGTGGGGACAGGGGGCTTTCTGGGGCCAACGTCCTGACTTTC
TRBV5-4	NA	NA	TRBJ1-2	CASSEGAISNGYTF	TGTGCCAGCAGTGAGGGAGCGATTTCTAATGGCTACACCTTC
TRBV30	NA	NA	TRBJ2-1	CAWLGEPYNEQFF	TGTGCCTGGTTGGGGGAACCCTACAATGAGCAGTTCTTC
TRBV5-1	NA	NA	TRBJ1-1	CASSDRNEAFF	TGCGCCAGCAGTGACAGAAATGAAGCTTTCTTT
TRBV2	NA	once	TRBJ2-2	CASREGVTGELFF	TGTGCCAGCAGGGAGGGGGTCACCGGGGAGCTGTTTTTT
TRBV10-2	NA	NA	TRBJ1-1	CASTGVTEAFF	TGCGCCAGCACAGGGGTAACTGAAGCTTTCTTT
TRBV5-1	NA	NA	TRBJ2-5	CASSGGTAAGETQYF	TGCGCCAGCAGCGGGGGGACCGCCGCCGGGGAGACCCAGTACTTC
TRBV2	NA	few	TRBJ2-7	CASSARGHSYEQYF	TGTGCCAGCAGTGCCCGGGGTCACAGCTACGAGCAGTACTTC
TRBV6-6	NA	NA	TRBJ1-2	CASNPGRGYYGYTF	TGTGCCAGCAATCCTGGGAGAGGTTACTATGGCTACACCTTC
TRBV7-8	NA	NA	TRBJ1-1	CAVSDGTNKAFF	TGTGCCGTCTCGGATGGCACCAATAAAGCTTTCTTT
TRBV7-9	TRBD2	NA	TRBJ2-7	CASSLVVAGAYEQYF	TGTGCCAGCAGCTTAGTCGTAGCGGGGGCCTACGAGCAGTACTTC
TRBV25-1	TRBD2	NA	TRBJ2-1	CASMAGTSGTNEQFF	TGTGCCAGCATGGCCGGGACTAGCGGGACCAATGAGCAGTTCTTC
TRBV5-1	NA	NA	TRBJ1-2	CASSLMVGDYGYTF	TGCGCCAGCAGCTTGATGGTAGGAGACTATGGCTACACCTTC
TRBV7-9	NA	NA	TRBJ2-3	CASSLVRDPDTQYF	TGTGCCAGCAGCTTAGTACGGGATCCAGATACGCAGTATTTT